The 29 T cell receptor beta chains reported below all come from one sample, sequenced in a study of response to subunit inactivated influenza vaccine. TCRdb independently ran MiXCR on the RT-PCR reads; one entry per CDR3 protein. The sample shows about 650,000 distinct CDR3 sequences, roughly 15% of them seen only once. Source: PBMCs from blood, taken roughly 2 weeks before vaccination. The receptors were sampled from a man aged 45 to 65 who received an inactivated influenza vaccine.

This clonotype has just a few counts. This chain connects TRBV7-2 to TRBJ1-2; tentatively, D is TRBD1 (5 bases). The CDR3 has 12 amino acids. V was cut by 4 bases and J by 8 bases, with 11 bases left in between. In germline, CDR1 is SGHTA, CDR2 FQGNSA. The CDR3 DNA reads TGTGCCAGCAGCTCCCCAAAGGGGGGCTACACCTTC. Translating gives CASSSPKGGYTF.

A few counts support this clonotype. V is TRBV3-1 and J is TRBJ2-1, with TRBD1 identical over 7 bases. This CDR3 has 17 residues. V lost 5 bases, J lost 9 bases, and 19 bases stayed unmatched. Germline V CDR1 and CDR2: LGHDT, YNNKEL (reference sequence). The CDR3 DNA reads as TGTGCCAGCAGCGGGTTTAAGGGCAGGGGGTTCTATGGTGAGCAGTTCTTC. Translation gives CASSGFKGRGFYGEQFF.

The V call is TRBV20-1, the J call TRBJ2-1, with 12 positions matching TRBD2. The CDR3 totals 16 residues. With V trimmed by 4 bases and J by 4 bases, 8 bases remained unmatched. Germline-derived CDR1 and CDR2 are DFQATT and SNEGSKA (reference sequence). The CDR3 sequence: CSATLAGGLRYNEQFF. CDR3 bases: TGCAGTGCTACACTAGCGGGGGGATTGAGGTACAATGAGCAGTTCTTC.

V gene TRBV7-2 combines with J gene TRBJ2-1; 7 bases agree with TRBD2. The CDR3 covers 14 residues. Germline V gene data show CDR1 as SGHTA and CDR2 as FQGNSA. V shed 5 bases, J shed 8 bases, and the junction held 9 bases outside the gene matches. The CDR3, as DNA: TGTGCCAGCAGCCGGGACTACTCAGACCATGAGCAGTTCTTC. Amino acids: CASSRDYSDHEQFF. The full variable domain, in which reference TRBV7-2 and TRBJ2-1 provide the parts outside the CDR3, is GAGVSQSPSNKVTEKGKDVELRCDPISGHTALYWYRQSLGQGLEFLIYFQGNSAPDKSGLPSDRFSAERTGGSVSTLTIQRTQQEDSAVYLCASSRDYSDHEQFFGPGTRLTVL.

V and J are TRBV20-1 and TRBJ2-3, with TRBD2 as a possible D gene (6 bases). This CDR3 contains 16 residues. The germline V gene encodes CDR1 DFQATT and CDR2 SNEGSKA (reference sequence). The germline V and J ends were trimmed by 5 bases and 0 bases, with 18 bases remaining between them. This CDR3 is CSALPGGGTSTDTQYF. The CDR3 DNA follows: TGCAGTGCTTTACCCGGTGGGGGGACTAGCACAGATACGCAGTATTTT.

The CDR3 nucleotides read TGTGCCAGCAGCCTACCACCCCCATTGCGGGGGGGGCGCAATGAGCAGTTCTTC. Its protein is CASSLPPPLRGGRNEQFF. The chain links TRBV6-2 or TRBV6-3 to TRBJ2-1, with 9 bases lining up with TRBD2. CDR3 length: 18 amino acids. CDR1 is MNHEY and CDR2 is SVGEGT in the germline V gene. Trimming at V came to 6 bases and at J to 6 bases, leaving 18 bases not matched to a gene.

The gene calls are TRBV4-2 and TRBJ1-1; maybe TRBD1 (5 bases). The germline V and J ends were trimmed by 0 bases and 1 base, with 12 bases remaining between them. The CDR3 sequence is 16 residues long. The V gene's germline CDR1 is LGHNA and CDR2 YNFKEQ. The CDR3 spells CASSQDPGTQNTEAFF. As DNA, the CDR3 is TGTGCCAGCAGCCAAGACCCCGGGACCCAGAACACTGAAGCTTTCTTT.

The chain joins TRBV7-9 to TRBJ2-7; 8 nucleotides line up with TRBD2. CDR1 is SEHNR, CDR2 FQNEAQ, per germline (reference sequence). Trimming removed 0 bases from V and 2 bases from J; junction bases left unmatched: 9. The CDR3 consists of 17 residues. CDR3: CASSLAFGTRTTYEQYF. The DNA for the CDR3 is TGTGCCAGCAGCTTAGCTTTTGGGACTAGGACAACCTACGAGCAGTACTTC. The full variable domain, in which reference TRBV7-9 and TRBJ2-7 provide the parts outside the CDR3, is DTGVSQNPRHKITKRGQNVTFRCDPISEHNRLYWYRQTLGQGPEFLTYFQNEAQLEKSRLLSDRFSAERPKGSFSTLEIQRTEQGDSAMYLCASSLAFGTRTTYEQYFGPGTRLTVT.

The rearrangement uses TRBV24-1 and TRBJ2-7, with D maybe TRBD1 (5 bases). Germline V gives CDR1 KGHDR, CDR2 SFDVKD. V lost 1 base and J 3 bases, leaving 9 bases between the germline ends. The CDR3 runs 14 residues. CDR3 DNA sequence: TGTGCCACCAGTGATTTTCCCGACAGCTACGAGCAGTACTTC. Translating it yields CATSDFPDSYEQYF.

The sample holds a few counts of this clonotype. The rearrangement uses TRBV9 and TRBJ2-3; 7 bases are a match to TRBD2. V lost 4 bases to trimming and J lost 4 bases; unmatched junction nucleotides: 12. CDR3 length equals 16 residues. CDR1 is SGDLS and CDR2 is YYNGEE in the germline V gene. The chain's CDR3 is CASSLGTGGSADTQYF. The CDR3 bases are TGTGCCAGCAGCTTGGGGACGGGGGGATCCGCAGATACGCAGTATTTT.

This clonotype turned up a few times. The chain carries TRBV4-2 and TRBJ2-7; the match to TRBD2 covers 11 bases. After removal of 0 bases from V and 6 bases from J, the junction contained 4 bases not matched to a gene. There are 15 residues in the CDR3. CDR1 is LGHNA, CDR2 YNFKEQ, per germline. The CDR3 DNA reads as TGTGCCAGCAGCCAAGAATATAGCGGGAGGGCCGAGCAGTACTTC. Translating gives CASSQEYSGRAEQYF.

This clonotype has a count of ten or more. The chain is built from TRBV6-2 or TRBV6-3 and TRBJ2-1; no clear D. Germline CDR1 is MNHEY and CDR2 is SVGEGT. V was pared by 5 bases and J by 3 bases, with 26 bases between. The CDR3 is 19 amino acids. Here the CDR3 DNA reads TGTGCCAGCAGTCCCAAGAAGAAATTCCCGGCGGTAGACTACAATGAGCAGTTCTTC. This gives the protein CASSPKKKFPAVDYNEQFF.

The chain employs TRBV6-1 and TRBJ2-5; possible D gene TRBD2, 6 bases. The CDR3 contains 12 residues. The germline CDR1 and CDR2 sequences are MNHNS and SASEGT. V was clipped by 1 base and J by 9 bases, with 9 bases between them. The CDR3 protein is CASSEGGDPQYF. DNA of the CDR3: TGTGCCAGCAGTGAAGGGGGGGATCCCCAGTACTTC.

A note on this clonotype: One end of the junction varies from germline; a read error may be responsible. J is TRBJ2-7 and V is TRBV7-9; D might be TRBD2 (6 bases). The length of the CDR3 is 11 residues. Germline loops: CDR1 SEHNR, CDR2 FQNEAQ (reference sequence). The CDR3 loop reads CASSWGDEQYF. CDR3 coding DNA: TGCGCCAGCAGCTGGGGGGACGAGCAGTACTTC. Complete variable domain (other parts from reference TRBV7-9 and TRBJ2-7): DTGVSQNPRHKITKRGQNVTFRCDPISEHNRLYWYRQTLGQGPEFLTYFQNEAQLEKSRLLSDRFSAERPKGSFSTLEIQRTEQGDSAMYLCASSWGDEQYFGPGTRLTVT.

V usage is TRBV6-2 or TRBV6-3 and J usage is TRBJ2-7, with D perhaps matching TRBD2 (7 bases). Trimming shortened V by 6 bases and J by 6 bases, and 24 bases separated the two germline ends. CDR3 length: 16 residues. CDR1 is MNHEY and CDR2 is SVGEGT in the germline V gene. CDR3 sequence (DNA): TGTGCCAGCAGCCCCTGGGGGGGGCTTTTCCCAGGCGAGCAGTACTTC. Amino acid sequence: CASSPWGGLFPGEQYF.

This clonotype was detected many times. The chain couples TRBV18 to TRBJ1-6; TRBD1 matches at 8 bases. Germline V gives CDR1 KGHSH, CDR2 LQKENI. This CDR3 has 14 residues. Trimming cost V 5 bases and J 7 bases; bases outside gene matches: 4. DNA of the CDR3: TGTGCCAGCTCAACCAGGGGGCTAAATTCACCCCTCCACTTT. Its protein is CASSTRGLNSPLHF.

V is TRBV4-1 and J is TRBJ1-2; possible D gene TRBD1, 6 bases. CDR1 MGHRA and CDR2 YSYEKL come from the germline V gene. V was trimmed by 0 bases and J by 6 bases, leaving 17 bases between them. The CDR3 loop spans 16 amino acids. The CDR3 DNA follows: TGCGCCAGCAGCCAAGATATACGGGGGGCCGCCGATGGCTACACCTTC. Amino acids: CASSQDIRGAADGYTF.

This clonotype was counted at least ten times. J is TRBJ1-1 and V is TRBV3-1; D not certain. The germline gives CDR1 LGHDT, CDR2 YNNKEL (reference sequence). V dropped 1 base and J dropped 1 base, with 7 bases sitting between them. The CDR3 is 14 amino acids. This CDR3 reads CASSQAQGNTEAFF. The CDR3 DNA follows: TGTGCCAGCAGCCAAGCCCAAGGGAACACTGAAGCTTTCTTT.

This clonotype has a handful of counts. V gene TRBV5-1 combines with J gene TRBJ2-3, with TRBD2 identical over 10 bases. The junction had 5 bases not matched to a gene; V was cut back by 0 bases and J by 7 bases. This CDR3 is built from 15 residues. The germline gives CDR1 SGHRS, CDR2 YFSETQ. The CDR3 DNA reads as TGCGCCAGCAGCTTGGATGTAGCGGGAGGAAATACGCAGTATTTT. This encodes CASSLDVAGGNTQYF.

A few counts support this clonotype. The chain joins TRBV7-9 to TRBJ1-1, with no clear D. The CDR3 consists of 15 residues. Germline assignment: CDR1 SEHNR and CDR2 FQNEAQ (reference sequence). The ends were cut back, 5 bases at V and 0 bases at J, with 13 bases in the middle. The CDR3 is CASSPLRALNTEAFF. CDR3 bases: TGTGCCAGCAGCCCTCTTAGGGCTTTGAACACTGAAGCTTTCTTT. Supplemented by reference TRBV7-9 and TRBJ1-1, the full variable domain reads DTGVSQNPRHKITKRGQNVTFRCDPISEHNRLYWYRQTLGQGPEFLTYFQNEAQLEKSRLLSDRFSAERPKGSFSTLEIQRTEQGDSAMYLCASSPLRALNTEAFFGQGTRLTVV.

The chain has TRBV6-2 or TRBV6-3 and TRBJ2-7, with 8 bases that match TRBD1. The junction had 11 bases not matched to a gene; V was cut back by 4 bases and J by 9 bases. The germline gives CDR1 MNHEY, CDR2 SVGEGT. The CDR3 has 14 amino acids. CDR3: CASSSGGSFAAQYF. The CDR3 DNA sequence: TGTGCCAGCAGTTCAGGGGGCAGTTTCGCTGCGCAGTACTTC.

This clonotype was recorded at least ten times. The germline gene is not matched at one end of the junction; a read error may be the cause. The chain carries TRBV12-3 or TRBV12-4 and TRBJ2-7; either TRBD1 or TRBD2 may supply D (6 bases each). The CDR3 sequence is 14 residues long. CDR3 protein: CASSLGGGPYEQYF. CDR3 DNA sequence: TGTGCCAGCAGCTTAGGTGGGGGGCCCTACGAGCAGTACTTC.

V usage is TRBV9 and J usage is TRBJ2-7, with D unclear. The V and J ends lost 3 bases and 2 bases respectively, with 12 bases between them. The CDR3 contains 14 residues. Germline CDR1 and CDR2: SGDLS and YYNGEE. The CDR3 here is CASSAFDRTYEQYF. As DNA, the CDR3 is TGTGCCAGCAGCGCATTTGACCGAACCTACGAGCAGTACTTC. The variable domain in full, completed from reference TRBV9 and TRBJ2-7, reads DSGVTQTPKHLITATGQRVTLRCSPRSGDLSVYWYQQSLDQGLQFLIQYYNGEERAKGNILERFSAQQFPDLHSELNLSSLELGDSALYFCASSAFDRTYEQYFGPGTRLTVT.

This clonotype was observed a handful of times. The chain recombines TRBV6-1 with TRBJ2-5, with D hard to call. Germline values: CDR1 MNHNS, CDR2 SASEGT. V dropped 5 bases and J dropped 3 bases, with 19 bases sitting between them. The CDR3 is 16 residues long. The chain's CDR3 is CASSPTFAVHKETQYF. CDR3 sequence (DNA): TGTGCCAGCAGTCCGACTTTCGCCGTACATAAAGAGACCCAGTACTTC.

This clonotype was seen many times. This chain links TRBV11-3 with TRBJ2-3; possible D gene TRBD1, 5 bases. Germline V gene sequence: CDR1 SGHNT, CDR2 YENEEA. CDR3 length: 15 amino acids. Between the trimmed V and J ends, which lost 0 bases and 1 base, there was a span of 8 bases. The chain's CDR3 is CASSLDQGRTDTQYF. The CDR3 DNA is TGTGCCAGCAGCTTAGATCAGGGCCGCACAGATACGCAGTATTTT.

The chain links TRBV23-1 to TRBJ2-4, with TRBD2 matching over 14 bases. TRBV23-1 is an ORF, with its function uncertain. The length of the CDR3 is 23 residues. V lost 3 bases and J lost 5; bases outside the gene matches: 24. For the CDR3, the DNA is TGCGCCAGCAGTCAGAGACAGGGGACTAGCGGGAGCATAATGCGTAACAGACAAAACATTCAGTACTTC. It is translated as CASSQRQGTSGSIMRNRQNIQYF.

The chain links TRBV3-1 to TRBJ2-5; possibly TRBD1 or TRBD2 for D (5 bases each). The length of the CDR3 is 12 residues. Germline V CDR1 and CDR2: LGHDT, YNNKEL (reference sequence). Trimming removed 5 bases from V and 5 bases from J, with 9 bases in between. The CDR3 sequence is CASSAWGETQYF. The CDR3 nucleotides read TGTGCCAGCAGCGCCTGGGGGGAGACCCAGTACTTC.

The rearrangement uses TRBV4-3 and TRBJ2-7; 8 nucleotides match TRBD1. CDR1 and CDR2 (germline): LGHNA, YSLEER. The ends lost 0 bases at V and 5 bases at J; junction bases unmatched: 9. The CDR3 is made up of 16 amino acids. This CDR3 is CASSQDLGTGLDEQYF. The CDR3 bases are TGCGCCAGCAGCCAAGATCTCGGGACAGGTCTGGACGAGCAGTACTTC.

This chain joins TRBV6-5 and TRBJ2-1; no clear D. The CDR3 is made up of 14 amino acids. The germline V gene encodes CDR1 MNHEY and CDR2 SVGAGI. V dropped 2 bases and J dropped 5 bases, with 10 bases sitting between them. The CDR3 bases are TGTGCCAGCAGTTACAATGGTGGGAACAATGAGCAGTTCTTC. Residues: CASSYNGGNNEQFF.